What follows are 30 T cell receptor beta chains derived from one specimen sequenced in a study of OX40 agonist ivuxolimab in advanced cancers. The data were produced by immunoSEQ multiplex PCR, yet TCRdb's version contains in-frame clones alone and is incomplete. The data hold tens of thousands of clones, with 83% observed a single time. Sequenced material: CD4+ or CD8+ T cells sorted from blood, taken in a trial of the OX40 agonist ivuxolimab. Receptors were obtained from an adult with an advanced solid tumor such as melanoma, head and neck, liver or kidney cancer.

The V gene is TRBV6-1, the J gene TRBJ2-7; D is undetermined. Between the trimmed V and J ends, which lost 1 base and 3 bases, there was a span of 16 bases. The germline V gene has CDR1 MNHNS and CDR2 SASEGT. This CDR3 contains 16 residues. Written as DNA, the CDR3 is TGTGCCAGCAGTGAAGAGGCCTACGGTTACGACTACGAGCAGTACTTC. As protein: CASSEEAYGYDYEQYF.

The chain links TRBV4-2 to TRBJ2-5; D gene unclear. There are 15 residues in the CDR3. Germline assignment: CDR1 LGHNA and CDR2 YNFKEQ. Trimming left V 0 bases short and J 1 base short, with 9 bases between. CDR3 nucleotide sequence: TGTGCCAGCAGCCAAGATGCACTATCCCAAGAGACCCAGTACTTC. Its protein is CASSQDALSQETQYF.

V gene TRBV15 combines with J gene TRBJ2-5, with D tentatively TRBD1 (7 bases). CDR3 length equals 14 residues. Per germline, CDR1 LNHNV and CDR2 YYDKDF (reference sequence). V lost 0 bases to trimming and J lost 5 bases, with 10 bases between them. CDR3 region: CATSRDQGGETQYF. Written as DNA, the CDR3 is TGTGCCACCAGCAGAGACCAGGGGGGCGAGACCCAGTACTTC.

The CDR3 DNA sequence: TGTGCCTGGAGTTCGGGGTACTACGAGCAGTACTTC. This encodes CAWSSGYYEQYF. This chain joins TRBV30 and TRBJ2-7; the D gene is possibly TRBD2 (5 bases). Germline V gives CDR1 GTSNPN, CDR2 SVGIG (reference sequence). The CDR3 length is 12 residues. Trimming removed 2 bases from V and 3 bases from J, with 8 bases in between.

The genes are TRBV5-1 and TRBJ2-7; D assignment may be TRBD1 or TRBD2 (6 bases each). In germline, CDR1 is SGHRS, CDR2 YFSETQ. This CDR3 has 14 residues. Deletions cut 2 bases from V and 4 bases from J, with 13 bases between. CDR3 coding DNA: TGCGCCAGCAGCTTTGGTCAGGGGAGGTACGAGCAGTACTTC. Protein sequence: CASSFGQGRYEQYF. Full variable domain (missing parts from reference TRBV5-1 and TRBJ2-7): KAGVTQTPRYLIKTRGQQVTLSCSPISGHRSVSWYQQTPGQGLQFLFEYFSETQRNKGNFPGRFSGRQFSNSRSEMNVSTLELGDSALYLCASSFGQGRYEQYFGPGTRLTVT.

For this clone: Other DNA sequences of this sample code for an identical CDR3. The chain links TRBV2 to TRBJ1-3; the D is unclear. There are 13 residues in the CDR3. Deletions cut 6 bases from V and 3 bases from J, with 9 bases between. CDR1 is SNHLY and CDR2 is FYNNEI in the germline V gene. CDR3: CASSQAFGNTIYF. CDR3 nucleotide sequence: TGTGCCAGCAGCCAAGCGTTTGGAAACACCATATATTTT.

In this sample, this clone turned up a few times. The chain carries TRBV7-8 and TRBJ1-6; D gene ambiguous. The CDR3 totals 15 residues. Between the trimmed V and J ends, which lost 5 bases and 7 bases, there was a span of 15 bases. Germline V lookup: CDR1 SGHVS, CDR2 FQNEAQ. CDR3 amino acids: CASSARTEPNSPLHF. The CDR3 nucleotides read TGTGCCAGCAGCGCTAGGACTGAGCCCAATTCACCCCTCCACTTT.

The chain recombines TRBV6-5 with TRBJ2-2; possibly TRBD2 for D (5 bases). Germline values: CDR1 MNHEY, CDR2 SVGAGI. V lost 2 bases and J lost 6, with 13 bases in between. CDR3 size: 15 residues. The CDR3 DNA is TGTGCCAGCAGTTACCGGGGAGCCGGGCCCGGGGAGCTGTTTTTT. Its translation is CASSYRGAGPGELFF.

The J gene is TRBJ2-7, the V gene TRBV7-2; 13 bases fit TRBD2. The CDR3 sequence is 16 residues long. Germline trimming cut 5 bases from V and 5 bases from J; bases unmatched to any gene: 9. Germline V lookup: CDR1 SGHTA, CDR2 FQGNSA. The CDR3 protein is CASSPRTSGSTHEQYF. In DNA, the CDR3 is TGTGCCAGCAGCCCAAGGACTAGCGGGAGCACACACGAGCAGTACTTC. Looking up the rest from reference TRBV7-2 and TRBJ2-7 gives the full variable domain: GAGVSQSPSNKVTEKGKDVELRCDPISGHTALYWYRQSLGQGLEFLIYFQGNSAPDKSGLPSDRFSAERTGGSVSTLTIQRTQQEDSAVYLCASSPRTSGSTHEQYFGPGTRLTVT.

The J gene is TRBJ1-2, the V gene TRBV19; tentatively, D is TRBD1 (6 bases). Per germline, CDR1 LNHDA and CDR2 SQIVND (reference sequence). The CDR3 has 14 residues. Trimming removed 6 bases from V and 3 bases from J, with 14 bases in between. In DNA form, the CDR3 reads TGTGCCAGTAGCAAGCGGACAGTGGACTATGGCTACACCTTC. This translates into CASSKRTVDYGYTF. The whole variable domain, remainder taken from reference TRBV19 and TRBJ1-2, is DGGITQSPKYLFRKEGQNVTLSCEQNLNHDAMYWYRQDPGQGLRLIYYSQIVNDFQKGDIAEGYSVSREKKESFPLTVTSAQKNPTAFYLCASSKRTVDYGYTFGSGTRLTVV.

CDR3 in amino acids: CATAGAGVHTGELFF. CDR3 nucleotide sequence: TGTGCCACCGCAGGTGCGGGGGTCCACACCGGGGAGCTGTTTTTT. The chain joins TRBV19 to TRBJ2-2; 7 positions agree with TRBD2. This CDR3 has 15 residues. The ends lost 10 bases at V and 3 bases at J; junction bases unmatched: 11. The germline CDR1 and CDR2 sequences are LNHDA and SQIVND (reference sequence).

The rearrangement links TRBV6-1 to TRBJ2-3, with TRBD2 matching over 7 bases. The junction had 9 bases not matched to a gene; V was cut back by 4 bases and J by 5 bases. The V gene's germline CDR1 is MNHNS and CDR2 SASEGT. This CDR3 spans 15 amino acids. The CDR3 protein is CASSGRSGTGDTQYF. The DNA of the CDR3 is TGTGCCAGCAGTGGTAGGAGCGGGACGGGAGATACGCAGTATTTT.

CDR3 in DNA: TGCAGCGTTAAATCAAGCACCGGGGAGCTGTTTTTT. Its protein is CSVKSSTGELFF. The chain recombines TRBV29-1 with TRBJ2-2; D call uncertain. CDR1 and CDR2 from the germline V gene are SQVTM and ANQGSEA. The CDR3 contains 12 residues. V was shortened by 5 bases and J by 4 bases, with 8 bases between the two germline ends.

The chain employs TRBV7-9 and TRBJ1-1; D is undetermined. Trimming took 3 bases from V and 0 from J, leaving 5 bases between them. CDR3 length equals 13 residues. Looked up from germline, CDR1 is SEHNR and CDR2 is FQNEAQ (reference sequence). The CDR3 sequence is CASSFPMNTEAFF. The CDR3 DNA sequence: TGTGCCAGCAGCTTCCCGATGAACACTGAAGCTTTCTTT.

This clone was counted a single time. This chain joins TRBV11-2 and TRBJ2-5; D tentatively fits TRBD1 or TRBD2 (6 bases each). The last part of the DNA fits TRBJ2-7 better; the J call may be wrong. The CDR3 is made up of 14 amino acids. CDR1 and CDR2 from the germline V gene are SGHAT and FQNNGV. The CDR3 loop reads CASSLQGRENEQYF. CDR3 DNA sequence: TGTGCCAGCAGTCTACAGGGACGGGAGAACGAGCAGTACTTC.

The chain carries TRBV11-3 and TRBJ2-6; no firm D call. V lost 4 bases and J lost 7, with 5 bases in between. The CDR3 totals 12 residues. Germline V gives CDR1 SGHNT, CDR2 YENEEA. The CDR3 spells CASSSVANVLTF. The CDR3 region has the DNA TGTGCCAGCAGCTCAGTTGCCAACGTCCTGACTTTC. The full variable domain, its missing parts supplied by reference TRBV11-3 and TRBJ2-6, is EAGVVQSPRYKIIEKKQPVAFWCNPISGHNTLYWYLQNLGQGPELLIRYENEEAVDDSQLPKDRFSAERLKGVDSTLKIQPAELGDSAVYLCASSSVANVLTFGAGSRLTVL.

The chain recombines TRBV9 with TRBJ2-2; maybe TRBD2 (5 bases). CDR1 and CDR2 from the germline V gene are SGDLS and YYNGEE. V was shortened by 6 bases and J by 2 bases, with 14 bases between the two germline ends. The CDR3 extends over 15 amino acids. CDR3 nucleotide sequence: TGTGCCAGCACCCCCGCGGGCCGCAACACCGGGGAGCTGTTTTTT. Its protein is CASTPAGRNTGELFF.

The rearrangement uses TRBV2 and TRBJ2-1; D gene unclear. Germline-derived CDR1 and CDR2 are SNHLY and FYNNEI. V was cut by 5 bases and J by 4 bases, with 9 bases left in between. This CDR3 is 13 amino acids long. As DNA, the CDR3 is TGTGCCAGCAGTCGGGCAGAGTACAATGAGCAGTTCTTC. Translated, it gives CASSRAEYNEQFF.

The chain employs TRBV6-5 and TRBJ1-1; weak D call: TRBD1 (5 bases). Per germline, CDR1 MNHEY and CDR2 SVGAGI. The length of the CDR3 is 13 residues. The V end lost 7 bases, the J end lost 1 base, and 10 bases lay between the germline ends. DNA of the CDR3: TGTGCCAGCACAGGGAATCGGAACACTGAAGCTTTCTTT. Its translation: CASTGNRNTEAFF.

This chain uses TRBV4-1 with TRBJ2-1; 7 bases align to TRBD2. This CDR3 spans 19 amino acids. J was trimmed by 0 bases and V by 1 base; bases with no gene match: 12. Germline V gene lookup returns CDR1 MGHRA and CDR2 YSYEKL. CDR3 in amino acids: CASSQVLAGPGSSYNEQFF. For the CDR3, the DNA is TGCGCCAGCAGCCAAGTATTAGCGGGTCCCGGGAGCTCCTACAATGAGCAGTTCTTC.

The J gene is TRBJ1-1, the V gene TRBV7-9; no definite D call. This CDR3 region has 13 residues. Germline V gives CDR1 SEHNR, CDR2 FQNEAQ (reference sequence). Trimming shortened V by 2 bases and J by 3 bases, and 7 bases separated the two germline ends. CDR3 protein: CASSLFGDTEAFF. CDR3 bases: TGTGCCAGCAGCTTATTTGGGGACACTGAAGCTTTCTTT.

V gene TRBV19 combines with J gene TRBJ2-3; D is unresolved. Trimming took 2 bases from V and 0 from J, leaving 6 bases between them. The CDR3 sequence is 14 residues long. Per germline, CDR1 LNHDA and CDR2 SQIVND (reference sequence). The CDR3 loop is CASSISSSTDTQYF. CDR3 DNA: TGTGCCAGTAGTATAAGCTCTAGCACAGATACGCAGTATTTT.

The chain uses TRBV25-1 and TRBJ1-6; D might be TRBD1 (5 bases). CDR3 length: 14 residues. CDR1 is MGHDK, CDR2 SYGVNS, per germline. V lost 4 bases to trimming and J lost 10 bases, with 14 bases between them. The DNA for the CDR3 is TGTGCCAGCAGTGTTACAGGAGGATGGTCACCCCTCCACTTT. Protein: CASSVTGGWSPLHF.

The chain carries TRBV19 and TRBJ1-5; D is unclear. This CDR3 has 14 amino acids. Germline assignment: CDR1 LNHDA and CDR2 SQIVND (reference sequence). V was trimmed by 8 bases and J by 4 bases, leaving 15 bases between them. Written as DNA, the CDR3 is TGTGCCAGTTCCTCGTCCGGGGAGAATCAGCCCCAGCATTTT. It encodes CASSSSGENQPQHF.

This chain links TRBV7-9 with TRBJ2-1, with a weak D call TRBD2 (6 bases). CDR1 and CDR2 from the germline V gene are SEHNR and FQNEAQ (reference sequence). The CDR3 runs to 19 residues. The V gene lost 4 bases and the J gene lost 0 bases, with 22 bases spanning the gap. CDR3 protein: CASSSLPSAIRSSYNEQFF. The CDR3 bases are TGTGCCAGCAGCTCCTTACCTAGCGCCATACGAAGCTCCTACAATGAGCAGTTCTTC. Full variable domain (remainder filled in from reference TRBV7-9 and TRBJ2-1): DTGVSQNPRHKITKRGQNVTFRCDPISEHNRLYWYRQTLGQGPEFLTYFQNEAQLEKSRLLSDRFSAERPKGSFSTLEIQRTEQGDSAMYLCASSSLPSAIRSSYNEQFFGPGTRLTVL.

In its sample, this clone was seen a few times. This sequence joins TRBV29-1 and TRBJ1-1, with a weak D call TRBD1 (5 bases). This CDR3 contains 12 residues. CDR1 and CDR2 (germline): SQVTM, ANQGSEA. Trimming stripped 4 bases from V and 6 bases from J, with 12 bases between. The CDR3 bases are TGCAGCGTTGCCCAGGGAAGAGCTGAAGCTTTCTTT. Its protein product is CSVAQGRAEAFF.

The chain recombines TRBV7-6 with TRBJ1-2; a possible D gene is TRBD1 (5 bases). Germline CDR1 is SGHVS and CDR2 is FNYEAQ. The V end lost 1 base, the J end lost 4 bases, and 13 bases lay between the germline ends. The CDR3 runs 15 residues. CDR3 coding DNA: TGTGCCAGCAGCTTAGACGAGGGGTTCGGCTATGGCTACACCTTC. Encoded protein: CASSLDEGFGYGYTF.

This chain uses TRBV19 with TRBJ1-5; D is possibly TRBD1 (6 bases). With 5 bases removed from V and 7 bases from J, the gap between germline ends came to 18 bases. The CDR3 totals 15 residues. The germline V gene has CDR1 LNHDA and CDR2 SQIVND (reference sequence). The CDR3 DNA follows: TGTGCCAGTAGTTGGGGTACAGGGTCTGGGCAGCCCCAGCATTTT. Its protein is CASSWGTGSGQPQHF. The variable domain in full, completed from reference TRBV19 and TRBJ1-5, reads DGGITQSPKYLFRKEGQNVTLSCEQNLNHDAMYWYRQDPGQGLRLIYYSQIVNDFQKGDIAEGYSVSREKKESFPLTVTSAQKNPTAFYLCASSWGTGSGQPQHFGDGTRLSIL.

This clone has just a few counts. The J gene is TRBJ2-7, the V gene TRBV4-1, with D unclear. V dropped 0 bases and J dropped 12 bases, with 9 bases sitting between them. Germline CDR1 MGHRA, CDR2 YSYEKL. The CDR3 covers 11 residues. CDR3 loop: CASSQDSVPYF. In DNA form, the CDR3 reads TGCGCCAGCAGCCAAGATAGTGTCCCGTACTTC.

The count of this clone is one. This chain connects TRBV6-1 to TRBJ1-2, with TRBD1 matching over 7 bases. V lost 0 bases, J lost 1 base, and 5 bases stayed unmatched. Looked up from germline, CDR1 is MNHNS and CDR2 is SASEGT. This CDR3 comprises 16 residues. For the CDR3, the DNA is TGTGCCAGCAGTGAAGCCGGGTGGGACAGTAACTATGGCTACACCTTC. This translates into CASSEAGWDSNYGYTF.